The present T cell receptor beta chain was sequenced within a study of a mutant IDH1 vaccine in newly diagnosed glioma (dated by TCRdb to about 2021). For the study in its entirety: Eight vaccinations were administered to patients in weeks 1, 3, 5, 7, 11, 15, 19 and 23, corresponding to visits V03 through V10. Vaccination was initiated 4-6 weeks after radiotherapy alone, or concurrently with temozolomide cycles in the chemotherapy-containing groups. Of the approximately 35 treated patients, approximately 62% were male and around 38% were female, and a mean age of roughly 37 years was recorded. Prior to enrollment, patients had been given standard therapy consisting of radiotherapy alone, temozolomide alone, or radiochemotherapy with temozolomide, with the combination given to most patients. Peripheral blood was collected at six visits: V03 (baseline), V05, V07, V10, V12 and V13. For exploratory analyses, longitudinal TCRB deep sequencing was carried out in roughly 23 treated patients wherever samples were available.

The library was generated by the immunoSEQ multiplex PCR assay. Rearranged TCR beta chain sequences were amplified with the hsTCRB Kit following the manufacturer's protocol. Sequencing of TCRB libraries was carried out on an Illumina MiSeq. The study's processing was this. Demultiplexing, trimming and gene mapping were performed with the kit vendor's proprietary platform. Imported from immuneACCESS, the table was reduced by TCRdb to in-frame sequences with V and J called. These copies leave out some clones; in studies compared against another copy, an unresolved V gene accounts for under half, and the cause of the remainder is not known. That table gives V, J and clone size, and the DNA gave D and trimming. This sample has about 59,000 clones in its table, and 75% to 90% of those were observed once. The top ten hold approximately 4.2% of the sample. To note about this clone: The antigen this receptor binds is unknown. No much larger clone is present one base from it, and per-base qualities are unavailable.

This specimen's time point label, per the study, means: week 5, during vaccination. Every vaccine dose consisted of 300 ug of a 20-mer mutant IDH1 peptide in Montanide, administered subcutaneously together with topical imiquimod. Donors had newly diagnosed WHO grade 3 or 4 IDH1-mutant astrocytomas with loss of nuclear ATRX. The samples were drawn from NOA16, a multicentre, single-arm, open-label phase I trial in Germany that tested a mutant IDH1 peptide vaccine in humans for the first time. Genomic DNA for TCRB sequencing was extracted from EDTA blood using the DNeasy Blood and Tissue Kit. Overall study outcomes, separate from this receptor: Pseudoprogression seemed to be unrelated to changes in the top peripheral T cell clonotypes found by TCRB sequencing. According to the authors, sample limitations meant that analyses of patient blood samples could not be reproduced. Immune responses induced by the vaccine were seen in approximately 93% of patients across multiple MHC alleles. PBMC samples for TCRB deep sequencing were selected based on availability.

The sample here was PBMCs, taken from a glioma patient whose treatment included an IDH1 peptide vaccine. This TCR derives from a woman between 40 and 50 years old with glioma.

The CDR3 sequence is CASSLWGAPNEKLFF. The DNA sequence reads TGTGCCAGCAGCCTTTGGGGGGCCCCTAATGAAAAACTGTTTTTT. The chain is made from TRBV7-2 and TRBJ1-4; a weak D assignment points to TRBD1 (6 bases agree). Between the V and J ends, shortened by 5 bases and 3 bases respectively, the junction contains 13 bases. Including the terminal cysteine and phenylalanine, the CDR3 comprises 15 residues. Just CDR3 DNA is preserved here, 45 bases in frame from base 1. CDR1 SGHTA and CDR2 FQGNSA were looked up in the germline V gene.